This TCR beta chain was documented in a study of cytomegalovirus exposure and HLA in healthy donors (dated by TCRdb to 2016 to 2017). At the level of the whole study: In an earlier analysis of around 540 of the donors, 250 to 350 Gb of sequence data and approximately 120 million unique TCR beta sequences from approximately 180 million T cells were reported. An early release that covered 500 to 800 HLA-typed donors contained approximately 300 gigabases of sequencing data and 70 million to 100 million unique TCR sequences. Of the roughly 400 genotyped donors, 65% to 90% fell in the genetic ancestry cluster associated with self-reported Caucasian donors. The study aimed to test whether signatures of past pathogen exposure could be identified by cataloging public T cell receptors. The study profiled the T cell repertoires of under 850 subjects by immunosequencing and related them to cytomegalovirus serostatus. A separate validation cohort of over 95 different subjects was used in addition to the roughly 700-subject first cohort. The study combined high-throughput TCR immunosequencing, statistical association of individual TCRs with disease status, and machine learning to predict cytomegalovirus infection status. A later analysis re-analyzed previously published TCR beta repertoires from 550 to 700 donors and added high-resolution HLA genotyping to study TCR occurrence patterns. The later analysis used no new phenotypic data to find candidate immune exposures, relying instead on TCR beta sequences and their occurrence across donors. In an earlier analysis of roughly 580 of the donors, high-throughput TCR beta sequencing was used to judge whether each TCR beta V gene segment behaved as functional or pseudogenic. Donor age, sex, ethnicity and CMV serostatus were collected together with the repertoire data. In a later genetic analysis, genome-wide SNP genotypes for about 55% of the 666 donors were used, and that subset was treated as a discovery cohort. All discovery cohort repertoires had been generated using a single sequencing platform. HLA typing covered class I and class II loci at four-digit resolution. Typing coverage varied by locus: roughly 620-640 donors for A, B, C, DRB1 and DQB1; more than 500 for DQA1; over 600 for DPA1; around 450 for DPB1. Several DR-DQ haplotypes were handled as single units for association and clustering, since linkage in the cohort was strong. Among some 410 genotyped donors of the cohort, an average of around 250,000 unique TCR beta nucleotide sequences was sequenced per donor, of which roughly 17% were non-productive.

A word on this clone: What antigen it recognizes has not been identified. Within one base of it there is no much larger clone, and no base qualities were kept.

The germline V gene yields MNHNS for CDR1 and SASEGT for CDR2. After removal of 3 bases from V and 2 bases from J, the junction retains 3 bases not matched to a gene. From its cysteine to its phenylalanine, the CDR3 spans 15 amino acids. The kept DNA is CDR3 alone, 45 bases in frame from the first base. The study at large found these results: Because counts were too low, approximately 18 rarely observed V segments, including chromosome 9 orphons, were excluded from the earlier analysis of 500 to 700 of the donors. Most TCR sequences were observed very rarely across donors, whereas some public TCRs were present in many individuals. Three of the identified cytomegalovirus-associated TCR beta chains were confirmed in vitro to be specific for cytomegalovirus antigens. A later analysis found that most CMV-associated TCR beta chains appeared HLA-restricted, with HLA associations seemingly driven largely by CMV exposure. Sequencing depth was assumed to be roughly uniform across donors in the presence/absence analyses, though that assumption may not hold. When HLA alleles, especially DR and DQ, strongly co-occurred, attributing TCR associations to individual alleles was difficult. The authors suggested that the approach could potentially be generalized to other disease states and immunological phenotypes. A later analysis associated around 16,000 TCR beta sequences with specific HLA alleles at a false discovery rate of 0.05. The classifier was reported to diagnose cytomegalovirus status with high specificity and sensitivity in both the original and validation cohorts. In an earlier analysis of some 550 of the donors, most TCR beta V segments were observed in productive rearrangements about 87% or about 30% of the time, broadly matching IMGT annotations. Because the 87-base-pair reads could not distinguish some IMGT-functional V segments, including TRBV6-2 and TRBV6-3, those segments were excluded. V-gene and J-gene trimming of TCR beta chains was associated with a missense DCLRE1C variant in a later genetic analysis, and the association was replicated in an independent cohort. A later analysis reported that several top co-occurrence clusters appeared linked to parvovirus B19, influenza, CMV and Epstein-Barr virus. In the study, some 160 TCR beta chains were listed as associated with cytomegalovirus. Immune exposure information for the cohort was limited to CMV serostatus. In a later genetic analysis, fewer N-insertions in productive TCRs were reported among donors in an Asian-associated ancestry cluster than the roughly 700-donor mean. A group of highly shared sequence variants was considered likely to be a technical artifact of the sequencing pipeline. A later analysis found that TCR association rates varied across HLA loci, with DRB1 alleles showing the most associated TCRs and HLA-C alleles the fewest. Because some donors lacked HLA typing at each locus, the association tests relied only on the typed subset. Correlated functional status among segregating V segments might be attributable to linkage disequilibrium, but an unknown experimental factor could not be ruled out. Only TCR beta chains were sequenced in this cohort, and the absence of alpha or paired-chain data limited detectable features. Compared with equally common non-associated chains, HLA-associated TCR beta chains in a later analysis were more clonally expanded and had lower generation probabilities. A further reported finding was that TCR beta sequences accurately predicted the HLA-A and HLA-B alleles for most subjects in the first cohort.

The cohort consisted of fewer than 700 healthy bone marrow donors. Cohort members were all nominally healthy when sampled, although unrecorded immune exposures were likely present. The donor tested CMV seropositive and was one of the 289 seropositive cohort members. A peripheral blood sample was collected from each donor, and TCR beta sequencing was performed on peripheral blood mononuclear cells. The Qiagen DNeasy Blood Extraction Kit was used to extract genomic DNA from the blood cell samples. The library was generated by the immunoSEQ multiplex PCR assay. A mixture of 60 forward primers for TCR Vbeta segments and 13 reverse primers for TCR Jbeta segments was used in the multiplex PCR. A multiplex PCR assay on genomic DNA amplified the CDR3 region of rearranged TCR beta genes. Amplified TCR beta libraries were sequenced as 87-base-pair reads on the Illumina HiSeq System. The original pipeline was this. In a later analysis, tens of millions of unique TCR beta chains were counted across the 500 to 850 repertoires, and about 9.9 million of these chains were shared by at least two donors. A nearest-neighbor algorithm error-corrected the raw reads and collapsed the reads into unique sequences, merging closely related sequences to remove PCR and sequencing errors. To assign V, D and J gene segments, CDR3 sequences were aligned to IMGT reference sequences. For a sequence to be retained, a match of at least six nucleotides to both a V gene segment and a J gene segment was required. Rearrangements were classified as productive when the CDR3 lacked stop codons and remained in frame with V and J, and all other rearrangements were classified as non-productive. CDR3 was defined by IMGT convention, running from the second conserved V-encoded cysteine to the conserved J-encoded phenylalanine. Sequences without an unambiguous match to a single V gene segment were excluded from the earlier analysis of 450 to 650 of the donors. An earlier analysis of some 500 of the donors classified V segments as functional when productive rearrangements were above 56.7% and as segregating when the standard deviation between donors was above 5%. To diagnose cytomegalovirus status from the catalog of TCR beta chain sequences, a statistical classification framework was built. V and J gene assignment, in a later analysis, came from comparing TCR nucleotide sequences with IMGT/GENE-DB human TR gene sequences. The TCRdist pipeline was used in a later analysis to assign CDR3 sequences and most-parsimonious VDJ recombination scenarios. In a later analysis, every TCR beta chain was defined by the combination of its CDR3 amino acid sequence and its V-gene family, and reads without a unique V-gene family were dropped. As a way to deal with suspected cross-contamination and a sequencing artifact, a later analysis dropped hundreds of nucleotide sequences that were highly shared and had low generation probability. A later analysis calculated a clonal expansion index for each public chain from normalized within-repertoire ranks of inferred template counts. In a later analysis, generation probabilities were computed using a VDJ recombination model fitted to out-of-frame rearrangements, and the results were checked against IGoR. In a later analysis, hypergeometric tests were used to score TCR-TCR, TCR-HLA and TCR-CMV co-occurrence, with a repertoire-size bias correction applied to TCR pairs. In a later analysis, false discovery rates were estimated by permuting HLA or CMV assignments 20 times. In a later analysis, co-occurring TCRs were grouped with DBSCAN, and TCRdist sequence similarity was added when clustering was performed within HLA-allele-positive subsets. For co-occurrence clustering, repertoires with fewer than 30,000 or more than 120,000 public chains were excluded, along with about five repertoires with anomalous nucleotide sharing. TCRdb re-hosts the immuneACCESS table, in-frame sequences only. Its copies lack some clones; in the studies checked, an unresolved V gene accounts for under half of them, and the cause for the rest is not known. The V and J calls and clone size are taken from that table; D and trimming were inferred from the DNA. This sample lists 130,000 to 150,000 clones; 79% were detected once. Of the sample, 6.5% to 8% falls within the top ten clones.

Material for sequencing was PBMCs. The V gene is TRBV6-1 and the J gene is TRBJ2-2; 7 of the junction bases match TRBD2. The receptor was derived from a woman in her thirties or forties in good health and CMV-seropositive. Here is the DNA: TGTGCCAGCAGTGAGGGGGGGGTTAACACCGGGGAGCTGTTTTTT. This sequence encodes CASSEGGVNTGELFF.